One and the same sample provided the 12 T cell receptor beta chains below, sequenced in a study of blood T cell repertoires in COVID-19. TCRdb keeps only in-frame clones here, not all; method: immunoSEQ multiplex PCR. The data show some 15,000 clones, with roughly 87% seen just once and 4.5% to 6% held by the top ten. Material: peripheral blood. The receptor set was obtained from a human donor in a cohort sampled during active COVID-19.

This clone was seen only once. The J gene is TRBJ2-7, the V gene TRBV4-2; 9 bases map to TRBD1. This CDR3 is 14 amino acids long. Germline V lookup: CDR1 LGHNA, CDR2 YNFKEQ. With V trimmed by 1 base and J by 6 bases, 4 bases remained unmatched. CDR3 DNA: TGTGCCAGCAGCCAAGTGGGACAGGGAAGCGAGCAGTACTTC. Translation: CASSQVGQGSEQYF.

V is TRBV10-3 and J is TRBJ1-1; 8 nucleotides match TRBD1. This CDR3 region has 13 residues. Germline V lookup: CDR1 ENHRY, CDR2 SYGVKD. V trimming: 10 bases; J trimming: 4 bases; junction bases outside the gene matches: 8. The CDR3 sequence: CATAGGAGTEAFF. As DNA, the CDR3 is TGTGCCACCGCAGGGGGCGCGGGCACTGAAGCTTTCTTT.

A single count supports this clone. V is TRBV19 and J is TRBJ2-7, with 10 bases identical to TRBD1. Germline V lookup: CDR1 LNHDA, CDR2 SQIVND (reference sequence). J lost 3 bases, V lost 6 bases, and 5 bases had no gene match. The CDR3 extends over 14 amino acids. The CDR3 is CASRGTGEGYEQYF. The CDR3 DNA sequence: TGTGCCAGTAGGGGGACAGGGGAGGGCTACGAGCAGTACTTC.

This chain joins TRBV13 and TRBJ2-4; 8 nucleotides match TRBD1. Germline V lookup: CDR1 PRHDT, CDR2 FYEKMQ (reference sequence). The CDR3 totals 14 residues. V dropped 4 bases and J dropped 9; count of bases not matched to a gene: 8. CDR3 DNA sequence: TGTGCCAGCAGCTATCAGGGGGCGTCTGGCATTCAGTACTTC. This sequence encodes CASSYQGASGIQYF.

This clone has a handful of counts. The CDR3 reads CAISEPTGDLYEQYF. The CDR3 DNA sequence: TGTGCCATCAGTGAACCCACAGGTGATCTCTACGAGCAGTACTTC. The chain carries TRBV10-3 and TRBJ2-7, with D maybe TRBD1 (5 bases). The CDR3 loop spans 15 amino acids. CDR1 is ENHRY and CDR2 is SYGVKD in the germline V gene. V gave up 3 bases and J gave up 3 bases, with 15 bases separating them.

This chain uses TRBV10-3 with TRBJ2-3; 7 bases line up with TRBD2. The CDR3 extends over 15 amino acids. CDR1 is ENHRY and CDR2 is SYGVKD in the germline V gene. V shed 0 bases, J shed 5 bases, and the junction held 5 bases outside the gene matches. CDR3 in amino acids: CAISESGGTRDTQYF. In DNA, the CDR3 is TGTGCCATCAGTGAGTCGGGAGGGACCAGAGATACGCAGTATTTT.

V is TRBV3-1 (or the pseudogene TRBV3-2) and J is TRBJ2-1, with D possibly being TRBD1 (5 bases). The CDR3 is 14 amino acids. Trimming removed 1 base at V and 6 bases at J, with 10 bases between. Germline loops: CDR1 LGHDT, CDR2 YNNKEL (reference sequence). The CDR3 region is CASSQGGLINEQFF. DNA for the CDR3: TGTGCCAGCAGCCAAGGGGGCCTTATCAATGAGCAGTTCTTC.

The chain has TRBV5-4 and TRBJ2-1; D unresolved. Trimming removed 2 bases from V and 3 bases from J, with 12 bases in between. The CDR3 is 15 residues long. Germline values: CDR1 SGHNT, CDR2 YYREEE (reference sequence). CDR3 residues: CASSLDVGNYNEQFF. CDR3 DNA: TGTGCCAGCAGCTTAGATGTCGGTAACTACAATGAGCAGTTCTTC.

This rearrangement joins TRBV10-3 to TRBJ1-1, with TRBD1 matching 9 bases. The CDR3 is 16 amino acids. The germline V gene has CDR1 ENHRY and CDR2 SYGVKD. V was pared by 5 bases and J by 2 bases, with 9 bases of the junction left unmatched. In nucleotides, the CDR3 is TGTGCCATCAGTCAGGGACAGGGAAGCATCAACACTGAAGCTTTCTTT. It translates to CAISQGQGSINTEAFF.

This clone has a single count. The chain recombines TRBV18 with TRBJ2-3; 13 nucleotides line up with TRBD2. Germline trimming cut 2 bases from V and 5 bases from J; bases unmatched to any gene: 4. Germline V gene sequence: CDR1 KGHSH, CDR2 LQKENI. This CDR3 comprises 16 residues. The CDR3 sequence: CASSPLTSGREDTQYF. The CDR3 DNA follows: TGTGCCAGCTCACCATTAACTAGCGGGAGGGAAGATACGCAGTATTTT.

The rearrangement uses TRBV30 and TRBJ2-1; D remains ambiguous. The V gene lost 0 bases and the J gene lost 6 bases, with 9 bases spanning the gap. Germline V gene data show CDR1 as GTSNPN and CDR2 as SVGIG (reference sequence). The CDR3 is 13 residues long. The DNA of the CDR3 is TGTGCCTGGAGTGTTACGACGGGCAATGAGCAGTTCTTC. Protein sequence: CAWSVTTGNEQFF.

The chain uses TRBV19 and TRBJ2-3; 9 bases fit TRBD2. This CDR3 contains 16 residues. Germline V gene data show CDR1 as LNHDA and CDR2 as SQIVND (reference sequence). J was trimmed by 1 base and V by 4 bases; bases with no gene match: 6. Here the CDR3 reads CASSTGLARRTDTQYF. The CDR3 nucleotides are TGTGCCAGTAGTACAGGACTAGCGAGACGCACAGATACGCAGTATTTT.